This entry lists 8 T cell receptor beta chains sequenced from one sample in a study of T cell repertoires in cytomegalovirus infection. TCRdb ran MiXCR on the reads and lists one entry per CDR3 protein. The sample gives fewer than 300,000 distinct CDR3 sequences, under 30% of which show up once; 11% to 15% is in the top ten. Sequences were obtained from PBMCs. The receptors here all came from a human donor in good health (CMV status not recorded). Some clones in this sample may be carry-over from other donors' samples.

J is TRBJ1-2 and V is TRBV29-1; 7 nucleotides align to TRBD1. Germline CDR1 reads SQVTM; CDR2 reads ANQGSEA. The ends lost 7 bases at V and 8 bases at J; junction bases unmatched: 16. The CDR3 spans 14 residues. The CDR3, as DNA: TGCAGCGCCGTCAGACAGGGCGCGTGGTGGGGCTACACCTTC. It yields the protein CSAVRQGAWWGYTF.

This clonotype was seen only a few times. The rearrangement links TRBV7-2 to TRBJ1-1, with D hard to call. CDR3 length: 13 amino acids. Trimming took 5 bases from V and 3 from J, leaving 10 bases between them. Per the germline V gene, CDR1 is SGHTA and CDR2 is FQGNSA. The CDR3 here is CASSINWDTEAFF. CDR3 DNA sequence: TGTGCCAGCAGCATTAACTGGGACACTGAAGCTTTCTTT.

This clonotype appeared many times. CDR3 coding DNA: TGTGCCAGCAGCTTGAACCAGGGCCTTGAAAAACTGTTTTTT. Translating gives CASSLNQGLEKLFF. The chain combines TRBV7-2 with TRBJ1-4; D is possibly TRBD1 (5 bases). The CDR3 loop spans 14 amino acids. V shed 3 bases and J shed 7 bases, with 12 bases lying between them. The germline V gene has CDR1 SGHTA and CDR2 FQGNSA.

V usage is TRBV12-3 or TRBV12-4 and J usage is TRBJ2-5; D is perhaps TRBD2 (5 bases). Trimming shortened V by 7 bases and J by 2 bases, and 17 bases separated the two germline ends. There are 15 residues in the CDR3. Here the CDR3 reads CASKEGSVIQETQYF. The DNA for the CDR3 is TGTGCCAGCAAAGAGGGTTCGGTTATACAAGAGACCCAGTACTTC.

This chain connects TRBV6-2 or TRBV6-3 to TRBJ2-2; 10 bases are a match to TRBD2. CDR3 length: 18 amino acids. Trimming cost V 0 bases and J 5 bases; bases outside gene matches: 9. CDR1 is MNHEY, CDR2 SVGEGT, per germline. The CDR3 spells CASSYSIGLAVSTGELFF. CDR3 coding DNA: TGTGCCAGCAGTTACTCGATAGGACTAGCGGTATCGACCGGGGAGCTGTTTTTT.

This clonotype was detected a few times. This chain joins TRBV25-1 and TRBJ2-5, with 9 bases lining up with TRBD1. CDR1 is MGHDK, CDR2 SYGVNS, per germline. The CDR3 covers 15 residues. Germline trimming cut 0 bases from V and 5 bases from J; bases unmatched to any gene: 4. The CDR3 sequence: CASSEYGDRDETQYF. The DNA of the CDR3 is TGTGCCAGCAGTGAATATGGGGACAGGGATGAGACCCAGTACTTC.

This clonotype has just a few counts. This chain links TRBV28 with TRBJ2-7; 11 nucleotides agree with TRBD1. The V and J ends lost 6 bases and 4 bases, in that order; junction bases with no gene match: 8. This CDR3 region has 15 residues. The germline CDR1 and CDR2 sequences are MDHEN and SYDVKM. The CDR3 region is CASSSLGTGGYEQYF. CDR3 nucleotide sequence: TGTGCCAGCAGCTCGCTGGGGACAGGGGGGTACGAGCAGTACTTC.

This clonotype was found many times. The rearrangement links TRBV7-2 to TRBJ2-6; TRBD1 agrees at 8 bases. The V segment lost 4 bases and the J segment 2 bases; nucleotides outside the gene matches: 10. Germline V gene sequence: CDR1 SGHTA, CDR2 FQGNSA. CDR3 length: 18 amino acids. CDR3 amino acids: CASSWTGTGIPGANVLTF. Written as DNA, the CDR3 is TGTGCCAGCAGCTGGACAGGGACAGGTATTCCTGGGGCCAACGTCCTGACTTTC.